Sequencing of this T cell receptor (beta chain) was carried out in a study of cytomegalovirus exposure and HLA in healthy donors. To note about this clone: No antigen is known for it.

Study-level points and caveats: In vitro testing confirmed a few CMV-associated chains as specific for CMV antigens. Many donors carried some public TCRs, although rarity characterized most TCR sequences. In the 120 validation repertoires, approximately 94% of cluster scores exceeded 0, per a later analysis.

Separation from the approximately 720-subject first cohort characterized the 120-subject validation cohort, to which the donors belonged. Per the germline V gene, CDR1 is SNHLY and CDR2 is FYNNEI. The germline V and J ends were trimmed by 1 base and 1 base, with 7 bases remaining between them. The length of the CDR3 is 14 residues. The data were produced by immunoSEQ multiplex PCR, yet TCRdb's version contains in-frame clones alone and is incomplete. This sample has around 52,000 clones, with just over 85% found just once. Sequencing used PBMCs. The rearrangement joins TRBV2 to TRBJ1-2, with D possibly matching TRBD1 (5 bases). The TCR originated in a woman aged 25 to 39 in good health and CMV-seronegative. CDR3 in DNA: TGTGCCAGCAGTGAAGTGGGGGGTAACTATGGCTACACCTTC. This translates into CASSEVGGNYGYTF.